Sequencing of this T cell receptor (beta chain) was carried out in a study of blood T cell repertoires in COVID-19 (dated by TCRdb to 2020 to 2022). Looking at the study overall: Collaborator samples came from the United States, Italy and Spain and covered acute and convalescent phases of COVID-19. The prospective study material was composed of cDNA or gDNA derived from T cells, B-cell-depleted T cells, or PBMCs. Subjects who had been exposed to COVID-19, were actively infected with it, or had recovered from it provided the deeply sampled blood TCRbeta repertoires that made up the dataset. The repertoires were made available in a free public database intended to serve as a resource for research on the immune response to SARS-CoV-2. The samples were drawn from two sources: the first 160 participants of the ongoing ImmuneRACE study, and some 1,300 subjects contributed by 6 global collaborators. Sample metadata almost always included a de-identified subject ID, COVID-19 status, age in years and sex. HLA class I and class II types, where available, came from metadata supplied by the sample provider rather than from assay-based typing.

Its CDR3 holds 15 amino acids, cysteine through phenylalanine. Just CDR3 DNA is preserved here, 45 bases in frame from base 1. The V end loses 2 bases and the J end loses 0 bases, and a stretch of 8 bases separates them. The germline V gene encodes CDR1 MNHEY and CDR2 SVGEGT. This clone appeared a few times. Which antigen it targets is not known. No much larger clone exists at a distance of one base, and base qualities are not known. TCRbeta CDR3 regions were amplified from genomic DNA by means of the immunoSEQ Assay, a bias-controlled multiplex PCR. Per the authors' processing: Nucleated cell counts per sample were estimated from amplification of reference gene primers within the assay. To quantify the absolute abundance of each unique TCRbeta CDR3 rearrangement, sequence reads were collapsed and filtered. For each sample, productive Simpson clonality was calculated by taking the square root of Simpson's diversity index across productive rearrangements. TCRdb mirrors the immuneACCESS table, restricted to in-frame sequences. Some clones are absent from its copies; in checked studies, under half trace to an unresolved V gene, and the reason for the others is unknown. That table is the source of V, J and clone size, and D and trimming were worked out from the DNA. The sample profile shows under 350,000 clones; approximately 82% of them were found once. The ten largest clones take up about 4.5% of the sample.

What the authors observed across the whole study: The quantity of clinical and demographic metadata differed by source and by participant and was supplied without curation.

A second Seattle source provided samples from volunteer blood donors who had recovered from COVID-19. The collaborating institutions used their own protocols to collect whole blood in K2EDTA tubes. For TCRbeta analysis, collaborators shipped samples as frozen whole blood, isolated PBMCs, or DNA extracted from either of those sample types. The sequence joins TRBV6-2 or TRBV6-3 to TRBJ2-1; a weak D assignment points to TRBD2 (5 bases agree). This TCR came from a man in his sixties who had recovered from COVID-19. The sequenced sample was peripheral blood. The DNA is as follows: TGTGCCAGCAGTTACAGAGGGAGCTCCTACAATGAGCAGTTCTTC. The resulting protein is CASSYRGSSYNEQFF.